This T cell receptor beta chain was found in a study of T cells in Graves' hyperthyroidism and ophthalmopathy. TCR beta CDR3 region amplification was performed from RNA transcripts. HTBI primers were used for first-round RT-PCR of the TCR CDR3. TCRdb redid the calling of the multiplex PCR reads with MiXCR, one entry per CDR3 protein. Among about 480,000 distinct CDR3 sequences listed, approximately 15% were seen once. Germline lookup yields CDR1 SGHRS and CDR2 YFSETQ. Trimming cost V 3 bases and J 2 bases, with 18 bases left between them. The CDR3 runs 18 residues. Sequenced input: blood. The rearrangement links TRBV5-1 to TRBJ2-6; TRBD1 might be the D (5 bases). The origin of this receptor is a woman between 18 and 29 years old with Graves' hyperthyroidism. This CDR3 is CASSSTPQGSPGANVLTF. In nucleotides, the CDR3 is TGCGCCAGCAGCTCCACCCCCCAGGGTTCGCCTGGGGCCAACGTCCTGACTTTC. Based on the CDR3 plus reference TRBV5-1 and TRBJ2-6, the full variable domain is KAGVTQTPRYLIKTRGQQVTLSCSPISGHRSVSWYQQTPGQGLQFLFEYFSETQRNKGNFPGRFSGRQFSNSRSEMNVSTLELGDSALYLCASSSTPQGSPGANVLTFGAGSRLTVL.